A single T cell receptor (beta chain) is shown here with its context. What it binds is not known. Germline V gene lookup returns CDR1 SGHNT and CDR2 YENEEA. This CDR3 region has 14 residues. The V and J ends lost 2 bases and 0 bases respectively, with 6 bases between them. The data derive from a study of T cell responses to AZD1222 COVID-19 vaccine. The study's findings and limits: Spike-specific TCR breadth and depth both grew after two AZD1222 doses. Donors skewed white British and female; clonal diversity was possibly underestimated.

Assay used: immunoSEQ multiplex PCR; TCRdb lists only in-frame clones, some missing. The table records around 160,000 clones, approximately 91% of them present only once. This rearrangement joins TRBV11-3 to TRBJ2-3; D gene unclear. The TCR sequence derives from an adult who received the AZD1222 COVID-19 vaccine. The input for sequencing was peripheral blood, taken 28 days after the second AZD1222 dose. The CDR3: CASSLIGSTDTQYF. Here the CDR3 DNA reads TGTGCCAGCAGCTTAATTGGTAGCACAGATACGCAGTATTTT.